These 32 T cell receptor beta chains were all obtained from the same sample, sequenced in a study of low-dose radiotherapy and immunotherapy resistance in tumors. Priming of first-strand cDNA relied on TRAV- and TRBV-specific primers (covering alpha and beta chains). Over 20 PCR cycles, TCRs were amplified from a constant-region primer and V-primer adapter. In TCRdb, the reads were re-called with MiXCR into one record per CDR3 protein. The sample carries fewer than 90,000 distinct CDR3 sequences, about 20% recorded once. The time point denotes: before trial treatment. The sample in question was PBMCs, obtained before treatment. All receptors come from a male donor with prostate cancer.

This clonotype has a count of ten or more. The chain joins TRBV25-1 to TRBJ2-7; the D is unclear. CDR1 is MGHDK and CDR2 is SYGVNS in the germline V gene. CDR3 length equals 15 residues. V was cut by 5 bases and J by 6 bases, with 20 bases left in between. CDR3 sequence reads: CASSPPDTPWGEQYF. The CDR3 DNA sequence: TGTGCCAGCAGTCCTCCAGACACCCCCTGGGGCGAGCAGTACTTC.

This clonotype was counted many times. The chain couples TRBV6-2 or TRBV6-3 to TRBJ2-2, with D possibly TRBD2 on 5 matching bases. The germline CDR1 and CDR2 sequences are MNHEY and SVGEGT. The CDR3 is 13 amino acids. Trimming removed 5 bases from V and 7 bases from J, with 11 bases in between. CDR3 loop: CASSAQEGGELFF. CDR3 sequence (DNA): TGTGCCAGCAGTGCCCAAGAGGGCGGGGAGCTGTTTTTT.

This clonotype was found many times. One end of the junction does not line up with germline, which may come from a read error. The V and J genes are TRBV7-6 and TRBJ1-1; D is uncertain. The germline V gene has CDR1 SGHVS and CDR2 FNYEAQ. This CDR3 is built from 13 residues. The CDR3 bases are TGTGCCAGCAGTTTAGACTTGAACACTGAAGCTTTCTTT. This sequence encodes CASSLDLNTEAFF.

This clonotype showed up many times. V is TRBV19 and J is TRBJ2-6, with TRBD2 identical over 8 bases. V was clipped by 1 base and J by 0 bases; unmatched bases: 5. Germline CDR1 reads LNHDA; CDR2 reads SQIVND (reference sequence). This CDR3 contains 18 residues. CDR3 residues: CASSIAAGASSGANVLTF. DNA for the CDR3: TGTGCCAGTAGTATAGCAGCGGGAGCCAGCTCTGGGGCCAACGTCCTGACTTTC.

This clonotype was seen at least ten times. This chain joins TRBV6-5 and TRBJ1-3; D ambiguous. This CDR3 spans 13 amino acids. Per the germline V gene, CDR1 is MNHEY and CDR2 is SVGAGI. V was cut by 8 bases and J by 2 bases, with 10 bases left in between. The CDR3 sequence: CASSRAPGNTIYF. CDR3 bases: TGTGCCAGCTCGCGGGCCCCTGGAAACACCATATATTTT.

This clonotype was recorded at least ten times. V and J are TRBV18 and TRBJ2-7; TRBD1 matches at 11 bases. CDR3 size: 15 residues. Germline trimming cut 2 bases from V and 5 bases from J; bases unmatched to any gene: 5. Germline CDR1 reads KGHSH; CDR2 reads LQKENI. CDR3 sequence (DNA): TGTGCCAGCTCACCATACGGACAGGGGGCAGACGAGCAGTACTTC. This sequence encodes CASSPYGQGADEQYF.

This clonotype has a count of ten or more. The chain has TRBV7-3 and TRBJ2-1, with TRBD2 matching over 8 bases. Germline CDR1 is SGHTA and CDR2 is FQGTGA. This CDR3 spans 14 amino acids. Trimming removed 5 bases from V and 8 bases from J; junction bases left unmatched: 8. CDR3 in amino acids: CASSHSGTGDEQFF. The DNA for the CDR3 is TGTGCCAGCAGCCATAGCGGGACGGGGGATGAGCAGTTCTTC.

This clonotype showed up many times. The rearrangement links TRBV29-1 to TRBJ1-1, with 7 positions matching TRBD1. The CDR3 contains 13 residues. Germline CDR1 is SQVTM and CDR2 is ANQGSEA. With V trimmed by 6 bases and J by 4 bases, 8 bases remained unmatched. Written as DNA, the CDR3 is TGCAGCGTGACAGGGATTGTGGGCACTGAAGCTTTCTTT. It specifies CSVTGIVGTEAFF.

There are many counts of this clonotype. The V gene is TRBV4-2, the J gene TRBJ2-3, with 9 bases identical to TRBD2. With 1 base clipped from V and 1 base from J, the junction kept 3 bases outside the gene matches. The CDR3 is made up of 16 amino acids. Germline CDR1 is LGHNA and CDR2 is YNFKEQ. CDR3 in DNA: TGTGCCAGCAGCCAAGCCCAGCGGGGGGGCACAGATACGCAGTATTTT. Encoded protein: CASSQAQRGGTDTQYF.

Ten or more counts support this clonotype. This chain joins TRBV7-6 and TRBJ2-1; TRBD2 might be the D (5 bases). This CDR3 contains 16 residues. V shed 5 bases and J shed 4 bases, with 18 bases lying between them. Germline-derived CDR1 and CDR2 are SGHVS and FNYEAQ. CDR3 coding DNA: TGTGCCAGCAGCCCTGCTCGCACAGCGGCTTACAATGAGCAGTTCTTC. This translates into CASSPARTAAYNEQFF.

This chain links TRBV4-2 with TRBJ2-7, with a weak D call TRBD2 (6 bases). The length of the CDR3 is 12 residues. CDR1 LGHNA and CDR2 YNFKEQ come from the germline V gene. V was cut by 4 bases and J by 10 bases, with 14 bases left in between. The CDR3 is CASSPEGGGQYF. CDR3 DNA sequence: TGTGCCAGCAGCCCGGAGGGAGGAGGACAGTACTTC.

This clonotype has a count of ten or more. The chain has TRBV18 and TRBJ1-2; TRBD1 matches 7 bases. CDR1 is KGHSH, CDR2 LQKENI, per germline. V shed 4 bases and J 4 bases; nucleotides not matched to a gene: 9. There are 15 residues in the CDR3. CDR3 DNA sequence: TGTGCCAGCTCACGGGACAGAAATCGGGTCTATGGCTACACCTTC. This codes for CASSRDRNRVYGYTF. The variable domain in full, completed from reference TRBV18 and TRBJ1-2, reads NAGVMQNPRHLVRRRGQEARLRCSPMKGHSHVYWYRQLPEEGLKFMVYLQKENIIDESGMPKERFSAEFPKEGPSILRIQQVVRGDSAAYFCASSRDRNRVYGYTFGSGTRLTVV.

The V gene is TRBV7-8, the J gene TRBJ1-6; 8 bases align to TRBD1. The V and J ends lost 1 base and 10 bases, in that order; junction bases with no gene match: 9. The CDR3 extends over 16 amino acids. The germline CDR1 and CDR2 sequences are SGHVS and FQNEAQ. The CDR3 bases are TGTGCCAGCAGCTTAGGTCGGGACAGGTTATTATCACCCCTCCACTTT. Translating it yields CASSLGRDRLLSPLHF.

This clonotype was recorded at least ten times. The rearrangement joins TRBV4-1 to TRBJ1-1, with D perhaps TRBD1 (6 bases). The CDR3 sequence is 13 residues long. V lost 2 bases and J 9 bases, leaving 13 bases between the germline ends. Germline CDR1 and CDR2: MGHRA and YSYEKL. The CDR3 nucleotides are TGCGCCAGCAGCCAAAACGGACAGCCGAAAGCTTTCTTT. Encoded protein: CASSQNGQPKAFF.

Only a few counts were recorded for this clonotype. The J gene is TRBJ1-6, the V gene TRBV18, with TRBD1 matching 8 bases. From germline, CDR1 is KGHSH and CDR2 LQKENI. This CDR3 has 15 residues. Germline trimming cut 3 bases from V and 4 bases from J; bases unmatched to any gene: 2. The CDR3 reads CASSPGQGYNSPLHF. CDR3 sequence (DNA): TGTGCCAGCTCACCCGGACAGGGATATAATTCACCCCTCCACTTT.

This clonotype showed up many times. CDR3 nucleotides: TGTGCCAGTAGTATAAATGGACAGGGAGACACCGGGGAGCTGTTTTTT. This sequence encodes CASSINGQGDTGELFF. This sequence joins TRBV19 and TRBJ2-2; TRBD1 aligns across 8 bases. The germline CDR1 and CDR2 sequences are LNHDA and SQIVND (reference sequence). The CDR3 contains 16 residues. V dropped 2 bases and J dropped 3; count of bases not matched to a gene: 5.

This clonotype was seen at least ten times. The chain combines TRBV20-1 with TRBJ2-7, with D maybe TRBD2 (7 bases). The V end was cut by 6 bases, the J end by 3 bases, with 15 bases between. Germline-derived CDR1 and CDR2 are DFQATT and SNEGSKA (reference sequence). This CDR3 contains 13 residues. Written as DNA, the CDR3 is TGCAGTGCAGGGAGGGGGGGATTCTACGAGCAGTACTTC. It is translated as CSAGRGGFYEQYF.

This clonotype was seen repeatedly, ten times or more. V gene TRBV18 combines with J gene TRBJ2-7; TRBD2 is a possible D gene (6 bases). The CDR3 extends over 14 amino acids. The germline V gene encodes CDR1 KGHSH and CDR2 LQKENI. Trimming removed 3 bases at V and 2 bases at J, with 11 bases between. CDR3 region: CASSPGTVTYEQYF. DNA for the CDR3: TGTGCCAGCTCACCCGGGACTGTAACCTACGAGCAGTACTTC.

Ten or more counts support this clonotype. The chain couples TRBV20-1 to TRBJ2-2; 11 bases match TRBD2. The germline V gene has CDR1 DFQATT and CDR2 SNEGSKA (reference sequence). This CDR3 comprises 13 residues. V dropped 6 bases and J dropped 7; count of bases not matched to a gene: 4. CDR3 in DNA: TGCAGTGCAACTAGCGGGAGAAACGGGGAGCTGTTTTTT. This codes for CSATSGRNGELFF.

This clonotype was recorded many times. The chain has TRBV18 and TRBJ2-7; no firm D call. The V end was cut by 2 bases, the J end by 7 bases, with 6 bases between. This CDR3 region has 11 residues. Germline CDR1 reads KGHSH; CDR2 reads LQKENI. CDR3 sequence (DNA): TGTGCCAGCTCACCAAAGGAAGAGCAGTACTTC. Protein: CASSPKEEQYF.

This clonotype was recorded many times. This chain connects TRBV6-5 to TRBJ2-3; maybe TRBD1 (6 bases). Germline lookup yields CDR1 MNHEY and CDR2 SVGAGI. V was pared by 6 bases and J by 1 base, with 14 bases between. CDR3 size: 15 residues. CDR3 loop: CASRRQVSGTDTQYF. The CDR3 DNA is TGTGCCAGCAGAAGACAGGTTTCTGGCACAGATACGCAGTATTTT.

There are a few counts of this clonotype. The chain joins TRBV2 to TRBJ2-7; D is ambiguous. Germline V gives CDR1 SNHLY, CDR2 FYNNEI. This CDR3 spans 12 amino acids. V lost 5 bases, J lost 4 bases, and 9 bases lay in between. CDR3 bases: TGTGCCAGCAGTCCAATTATTTACGAGCAGTACTTC. It encodes CASSPIIYEQYF.

This clonotype has at least ten counts. The chain has TRBV28 and TRBJ1-2; D gene uncertain. Trimming left V 7 bases short and J 0 bases short, with 9 bases between. This CDR3 has 13 amino acids. Per the germline V gene, CDR1 is MDHEN and CDR2 is SYDVKM. In DNA form, the CDR3 reads TGTGCCAGCACCGTGACAACTAACTATGGCTACACCTTC. Its protein is CASTVTTNYGYTF.

This clonotype was seen ten or more times. This chain links TRBV20-1 with TRBJ2-1, with 7 positions matching TRBD2. There are 15 residues in the CDR3. The V gene end was trimmed by 6 bases and the J gene end by 3 bases; junction bases not matched to a gene: 11. Germline CDR1 and CDR2: DFQATT and SNEGSKA (reference sequence). In DNA, the CDR3 is TGCAGTGCCCCTCGGGGGAGGGGAAGCTACAATGAGCAGTTCTTC. It specifies CSAPRGRGSYNEQFF.

This clonotype has at least ten counts. CDR3 sequence: CASSPYGTGANTGELFF. CDR3 coding DNA: TGCGCCAGCAGCCCCTATGGGACAGGAGCGAACACCGGGGAGCTGTTTTTT. The chain combines TRBV5-1 with TRBJ2-2; 8 bases line up with TRBD1. Germline trimming cut 4 bases from V and 0 bases from J; bases unmatched to any gene: 8. The germline gives CDR1 SGHRS, CDR2 YFSETQ. This CDR3 region has 17 residues. Variable domain in full (rest from reference TRBV5-1 and TRBJ2-2): KAGVTQTPRYLIKTRGQQVTLSCSPISGHRSVSWYQQTPGQGLQFLFEYFSETQRNKGNFPGRFSGRQFSNSRSEMNVSTLELGDSALYLCASSPYGTGANTGELFFGEGSRLTVL.

This clonotype came up many times. The chain uses TRBV13 and TRBJ1-4; the match to TRBD1 covers 7 bases. V gave up 2 bases and J gave up 7 bases; unmatched junction bases: 7. This CDR3 is 15 amino acids long. Germline CDR1 reads PRHDT; CDR2 reads FYEKMQ (reference sequence). Here the CDR3 reads CASSLRAGGGEKLFF. CDR3 in DNA: TGTGCCAGCAGCTTACGGGCAGGGGGAGGTGAAAAACTGTTTTTT.

This clonotype came up many times. This chain joins TRBV6-2 or TRBV6-3 and TRBJ2-7; D possibly corresponds to TRBD1 (5 bases). CDR3 length: 13 residues. V lost 5 bases to trimming and J lost 0 bases, with 8 bases between them. The germline V gene has CDR1 MNHEY and CDR2 SVGEGT. The DNA for the CDR3 is TGTGCCAGCAGTGAAGACAGCTCCTACGAGCAGTACTTC. This translates into CASSEDSSYEQYF.

This clonotype has ten or more counts. This chain links TRBV5-4 with TRBJ2-1; 10 bases agree with TRBD2. Germline V gene sequence: CDR1 SGHNT, CDR2 YYREEE (reference sequence). This CDR3 has 15 amino acids. The trim removed 3 bases at V and 4 bases at J, leaving 4 bases unmatched. In nucleotides, the CDR3 is TGTGCCAGCAGCTCAGCGGGGGGGGGTTACAATGAGCAGTTCTTC. It codes for CASSSAGGGYNEQFF.

This clonotype appeared many times. The J gene is TRBJ2-1, the V gene TRBV7-9; a possible D gene is TRBD2 (6 bases). Per germline, CDR1 SEHNR and CDR2 FQNEAQ (reference sequence). The CDR3 runs 15 residues. Trimming removed 5 bases at V and 3 bases at J, with 14 bases between. The CDR3 loop reads CASSNQGSGYNEQFF. The CDR3 DNA reads as TGTGCCAGCAGCAATCAGGGTAGCGGCTACAATGAGCAGTTCTTC.

The chain employs TRBV11-2 and TRBJ1-1; a possible D gene is TRBD1 (5 bases). The germline V gene encodes CDR1 SGHAT and CDR2 FQNNGV. Trimming stripped 1 base from V and 11 bases from J, with 11 bases between. The CDR3 runs to 12 residues. In DNA, the CDR3 is TGTGCCAGCAGCTTAGCCGGGGGAAGGGCTTTCTTT. As protein: CASSLAGGRAFF.

Within the sample, this clonotype is medium-sized. This chain connects TRBV18 to TRBJ1-2; D gene ambiguous. CDR3 size: 13 residues. CDR1 is KGHSH, CDR2 LQKENI, per germline. Trimming took off 8 bases at V and 8 bases at J, with 18 bases between the two ends. The CDR3 is CASTLVEGGGYTF. CDR3 coding DNA: TGTGCCAGCACCCTCGTTGAGGGAGGAGGCTACACCTTC.

This clonotype was detected many times. The chain uses TRBV20-1 and TRBJ1-1, with D unclear. Trimming shortened V by 3 bases and J by 7 bases, and 9 bases separated the two germline ends. CDR1 DFQATT and CDR2 SNEGSKA come from the germline V gene (reference sequence). The CDR3 totals 11 residues. The DNA of the CDR3 is TGCAGTGCTAGCCCGAGGGATGAAGCTTTCTTT. Encoded protein: CSASPRDEAFF.